The 30 T cell receptor beta chains presented below share a single source sample, sequenced in a study of blood T cell repertoires in COVID-19. Profiled with immunoSEQ multiplex PCR; TCRdb holds only in-frame clones, not every one. The sample has roughly 100,000 clones; 65% to 75% are singletons. The sequenced material came from peripheral blood. These receptor sequences come from an elderly man with acute or convalescent COVID-19.

CDR3 coding DNA: TGTGCCAGCAGCTGGCGGGACGGCACAGATACGCAGTATTTT. Translated: CASSWRDGTDTQYF. The J gene is TRBJ2-3, the V gene TRBV7-2; D is possibly TRBD2 (6 bases). Germline-derived CDR1 and CDR2 are SGHTA and FQGNSA. The CDR3 sequence is 14 residues long. V lost 4 bases to trimming and J lost 1 base, with 9 bases between them.

J is TRBJ1-4 and V is TRBV12-3 or TRBV12-4; no clear D gene. The V and J ends lost 6 bases and 5 bases respectively, with 7 bases between them. This CDR3 region has 12 residues. The CDR3 sequence: CASRRVNEKLFF. DNA of the CDR3: TGTGCCAGCAGACGGGTGAATGAAAAACTGTTTTTT.

This clone was found once. This chain joins TRBV2 and TRBJ1-5; 8 bases fit TRBD1. Germline assignment: CDR1 SNHLY and CDR2 FYNNEI. This CDR3 has 15 residues. V lost 6 bases to trimming and J lost 2 bases; unmatched junction nucleotides: 6. CDR3 sequence reads: CASSSDRGGNQPQHF. The CDR3 region has the DNA TGTGCCAGCAGCTCAGACAGGGGTGGCAATCAGCCCCAGCATTTT.

This clone was found once. This chain joins TRBV3-1 (or the pseudogene TRBV3-2) and TRBJ1-2; D gene unclear. Trimming stripped 0 bases from V and 4 bases from J, with 6 bases between. Germline CDR1 LGHDT, CDR2 YNNKEL (reference sequence). The CDR3 runs 13 residues. For the CDR3, the DNA is TGTGCCAGCAGCCAAGATCCCGTCTATGGCTACACCTTC. The encoded protein is CASSQDPVYGYTF.

In this sample, this clone turned up once. This chain uses TRBV3-1 (or the pseudogene TRBV3-2) with TRBJ2-7; maybe TRBD1 (5 bases). This CDR3 is 14 amino acids long. The germline V gene has CDR1 LGHDT and CDR2 YNNKEL (reference sequence). V was cut by 5 bases and J by 2 bases, with 13 bases left in between. The CDR3 region is CASSSQAGTYEQYF. The CDR3 region has the DNA TGTGCCAGCAGCTCCCAGGCAGGGACCTACGAGCAGTACTTC.

This clone came up many times. V is TRBV28 and J is TRBJ1-6, with 8 positions matching TRBD1. The CDR3 runs to 13 residues. Germline CDR1 reads MDHEN; CDR2 reads SYDVKM. The V segment lost 5 bases and the J segment 13 bases; nucleotides outside the gene matches: 7. CDR3 amino acids: CASSPTGGPPLHF. The CDR3 DNA reads as TGTGCCAGCAGTCCTACAGGGGGTCCCCCCCTCCACTTT.

The chain joins TRBV7-9 to TRBJ1-1, with 9 bases fitting TRBD1. V was pared by 3 bases and J by 13 bases, with 6 bases of the junction left unmatched. The CDR3 spans 12 residues. CDR1 is SEHNR, CDR2 FQNEAQ, per germline (reference sequence). The CDR3 DNA follows: TGTGCCAGCAGCTTTGGGACAGGGTGGCATTTCTTT. Its translation: CASSFGTGWHFF.

The chain uses TRBV15 and TRBJ1-1, with D perhaps TRBD1 (6 bases). CDR3 size: 13 residues. Trimming removed 5 bases at V and 4 bases at J, with 11 bases between. From germline, CDR1 is LNHNV and CDR2 YYDKDF (reference sequence). The CDR3 coding sequence is TGTGCCACCAGCTTCACAGGGCTCACTGAAGCTTTCTTT. Its translation is CATSFTGLTEAFF.

The V gene is TRBV5-4, the J gene TRBJ2-6; 9 bases match TRBD2. Germline lookup yields CDR1 SGHNT and CDR2 YYREEE (reference sequence). The ends lost 7 bases at V and 2 bases at J; junction bases unmatched: 4. The CDR3 runs to 15 residues. CDR3 region: CASAGGTAGANVLTF. The CDR3 DNA is TGTGCCAGCGCGGGAGGGACGGCTGGGGCCAACGTCCTGACTTTC.

The CDR3 DNA follows: TGTGCCAGCAGCCTACAGGGGGCGATTTCACCCCTCCACTTT. Residues: CASSLQGAISPLHF. The chain carries TRBV3-1 (or the pseudogene TRBV3-2) and TRBJ1-6; TRBD1 aligns across 9 bases. CDR1 is LGHDT and CDR2 is YNNKEL in the germline V gene (reference sequence). CDR3 length: 14 residues. Trimming removed 4 bases from V and 9 bases from J; junction bases left unmatched: 4.

The gene calls are TRBV9 and TRBJ2-1, with 11 bases lining up with TRBD2. Trimming took 0 bases from V and 9 from J; bases not matched to a gene: 5. In germline, CDR1 is SGDLS, CDR2 YYNGEE. The CDR3 is made up of 15 amino acids. For the CDR3, the DNA is TGTGCCAGCAGCGTAGTAGCGGGAGGGCTGGGTGAGCAGTTCTTC. Translating gives CASSVVAGGLGEQFF.

The V call is TRBV10-3, the J call TRBJ2-1; TRBD2 aligns across 14 bases. V was clipped by 4 bases and J by 7 bases; unmatched bases: 12. CDR3 length: 18 amino acids. The germline gives CDR1 ENHRY, CDR2 SYGVKD. Written as DNA, the CDR3 is TGTGCCATCAGTGTAAGTCCCGGGACTAGCGGGAGAGCGAATGAGCAGTTCTTC. Protein: CAISVSPGTSGRANEQFF.

This clone appeared a few times. The chain combines TRBV7-3 with TRBJ2-1; TRBD2 matches 10 bases. CDR3 size: 15 residues. V lost 2 bases to trimming and J lost 9 bases; unmatched junction nucleotides: 7. Germline assignment: CDR1 SGHTA and CDR2 FQGTGA. Here the CDR3 reads CASSLASGSWGEQFF. The DNA of the CDR3 is TGTGCCAGCAGCTTAGCTAGCGGGAGTTGGGGTGAGCAGTTCTTC. The whole variable domain, remainder taken from reference TRBV7-3 and TRBJ2-1, is GAGVSQTPSNKVTEKGKYVELRCDPISGHTALYWYRQSLGQGPEFLIYFQGTGAADDSGLPNDRFFAVRPEGSVSTLKIQRTERGDSAVYLCASSLASGSWGEQFFGPGTRLTVL.

The V call is TRBV7-3, the J call TRBJ2-3; tentative D call: TRBD2 (5 bases). V dropped 5 bases and J dropped 2 bases, with 14 bases sitting between them. There are 15 residues in the CDR3. Germline CDR1 is SGHTA and CDR2 is FQGTGA. Here the CDR3 DNA reads TGTGCCAGCAGCCCTTACGGGGTAGACACAGATACGCAGTATTTT. Protein product: CASSPYGVDTDTQYF.

The CDR3 spells CASSLEGTGTDTQYF. The CDR3 bases are TGTGCCAGCAGCTTGGAGGGGACGGGCACAGATACGCAGTATTTT. The V call is TRBV7-2, the J call TRBJ2-3; D perhaps matches TRBD2 (6 bases). V was shortened by 3 bases and J by 1 base, with 11 bases between the two germline ends. Germline V gene lookup returns CDR1 SGHTA and CDR2 FQGNSA. The CDR3 runs to 15 residues.

V and J are TRBV7-9 and TRBJ2-1; 16 bases align to TRBD2. After removal of 5 bases from V and 6 bases from J, the junction contained 10 bases not matched to a gene. Germline CDR1 reads SEHNR; CDR2 reads FQNEAQ (reference sequence). The CDR3 runs 18 residues. CDR3 sequence: CASSLGLAGGPVGNEQFF. CDR3 sequence (DNA): TGTGCCAGCAGCCTGGGACTAGCGGGAGGGCCCGTCGGCAATGAGCAGTTCTTC. Full variable domain (outside the CDR3, taken from reference TRBV7-9 and TRBJ2-1): DTGVSQNPRHKITKRGQNVTFRCDPISEHNRLYWYRQTLGQGPEFLTYFQNEAQLEKSRLLSDRFSAERPKGSFSTLEIQRTEQGDSAMYLCASSLGLAGGPVGNEQFFGPGTRLTVL.

This clone was observed a handful of times. The V gene is TRBV4-3, the J gene TRBJ1-1; no firm D call. Germline V gives CDR1 LGHNA, CDR2 YSLEER. The V end was cut by 2 bases, the J end by 1 base, with 11 bases between. This CDR3 region has 15 residues. CDR3 region: CASSQMIRSNTEAFF. CDR3 in DNA: TGCGCCAGCAGCCAAATGATTCGGTCGAACACTGAAGCTTTCTTT.

This clone has just a few counts. V usage is TRBV24-1 and J usage is TRBJ2-1, with D possibly being TRBD2 (5 bases). CDR3 length: 16 amino acids. V lost 0 bases and J lost 9, with 17 bases in between. Germline values: CDR1 KGHDR, CDR2 SFDVKD. DNA of the CDR3: TGTGCCACCAGTGATTTGCATATAGAGGGTACAGTTGAGCAGTTCTTC. Protein: CATSDLHIEGTVEQFF.

This sequence joins TRBV6-5 and TRBJ1-5; D is unclear. Germline CDR1 and CDR2: MNHEY and SVGAGI. The CDR3 consists of 14 residues. V shed 0 bases and J shed 6 bases, with 9 bases lying between them. The CDR3 sequence is CASSYSRVGQPQHF. The CDR3 region has the DNA TGTGCCAGCAGTTACTCGAGGGTTGGTCAGCCCCAGCATTTT.

The rearrangement links TRBV11-2 to TRBJ2-3; D perhaps matches TRBD2 (6 bases). Trimming stripped 4 bases from V and 1 base from J, with 18 bases between. The CDR3 covers 17 residues. Germline V gene data show CDR1 as SGHAT and CDR2 as FQNNGV. CDR3: CASSYPGRAGRTDTQYF. In nucleotides, the CDR3 is TGTGCCAGCAGCTATCCGGGTCGAGCGGGTCGCACAGATACGCAGTATTTT.

This chain uses TRBV24-1 with TRBJ1-2; 8 bases match TRBD1. CDR3 size: 15 residues. CDR1 is KGHDR, CDR2 SFDVKD, per germline. J lost 4 bases, V lost 5 bases, and 8 bases had no gene match. The CDR3 is CATSAGQGDVYGYTF. The CDR3 DNA reads as TGTGCCACCAGTGCAGGACAGGGTGACGTCTATGGCTACACCTTC.

With respect to this clone: One end of the junction varies from germline; a read error may be responsible. CDR3 sequence reads: CASSVDRGRSKNIQYF. In nucleotides, the CDR3 is TGTGCCAGTAGTGTAGACAGGGGAAGGTCCAAAAACATTCAGTACTTC. The V gene is TRBV19, the J gene TRBJ2-4; TRBD1 agrees at 8 bases. Germline V gives CDR1 LNHDA, CDR2 SQIVND (reference sequence). The CDR3 contains 16 residues.

CDR3 in amino acids: CAIEGSQAGGSNQPQHF. CDR3 sequence (DNA): TGTGCCATCGAAGGGTCGCAGGCCGGGGGATCCAATCAGCCCCAGCATTTT. The chain couples TRBV28 to TRBJ1-5; maybe TRBD1 (5 bases). This CDR3 is 17 amino acids long. Germline loops: CDR1 MDHEN, CDR2 SYDVKM. Trimming stripped 10 bases from V and 3 bases from J, with 25 bases between.

This clone came up many times. For the CDR3, the DNA is TGTGCCAGCAGCGTAGGACTGTCCTACGAGCAGTACTTC. Residues: CASSVGLSYEQYF. The chain employs TRBV9 and TRBJ2-7; no clear D gene. V lost 0 bases and J 1 base, leaving 5 bases between the germline ends. Germline V lookup: CDR1 SGDLS, CDR2 YYNGEE. The CDR3 contains 13 residues. Supplemented by reference TRBV9 and TRBJ2-7, the full variable domain reads DSGVTQTPKHLITATGQRVTLRCSPRSGDLSVYWYQQSLDQGLQFLIQYYNGEERAKGNILERFSAQQFPDLHSELNLSSLELGDSALYFCASSVGLSYEQYFGPGTRLTVT.

The chain couples TRBV11-2 to TRBJ2-7; 8 nucleotides align to TRBD1. The CDR3 is 13 residues long. Germline lookup yields CDR1 SGHAT and CDR2 FQNNGV. The ends lost 5 bases at V and 13 bases at J; junction bases unmatched: 13. The CDR3 coding sequence is TGTGCCAGCAGCAAGGACAGGGCTCGGATGATTTACTTC. It specifies CASSKDRARMIYF.

The J gene is TRBJ2-1, the V gene TRBV28; TRBD2 matches at 8 bases. The germline V gene encodes CDR1 MDHEN and CDR2 SYDVKM. The CDR3 totals 15 residues. The junction had 9 bases not matched to a gene; V was cut back by 5 bases and J by 6 bases. The CDR3 DNA is TGTGCCAGCAGTCTGGGGACTAGTAGCTCCAATGAGCAGTTCTTC. It yields the protein CASSLGTSSSNEQFF.

The rearrangement joins TRBV7-8 to TRBJ2-7; tentatively, D is TRBD2 (6 bases). CDR3 size: 14 residues. Trimming took 5 bases from V and 1 from J, leaving 12 bases between them. Per the germline V gene, CDR1 is SGHVS and CDR2 is FQNEAQ. As DNA, the CDR3 is TGTGCCAGCAGCGAACGGGACTTATCCTACGAGCAGTACTTC. This translates into CASSERDLSYEQYF.

This clone was seen a handful of times. V is TRBV2 and J is TRBJ2-5, with D maybe TRBD1 (6 bases). Deletions cut 8 bases from V and 5 bases from J, with 12 bases between. Looked up from germline, CDR1 is SNHLY and CDR2 is FYNNEI. The CDR3 contains 12 residues. The CDR3 DNA follows: TGTGCCAGCGGAGACAGGTGGGAGACCCAGTACTTC. This translates into CASGDRWETQYF.

The V gene is TRBV18, the J gene TRBJ1-5; D is perhaps TRBD1 (5 bases). The germline V and J ends were trimmed by 2 bases and 0 bases, with 11 bases remaining between them. In germline, CDR1 is KGHSH, CDR2 LQKENI. The CDR3 has 16 amino acids. In DNA, the CDR3 is TGTGCCAGCTCACCAGCGCAGGGAATTAGCAATCAGCCCCAGCATTTT. It specifies CASSPAQGISNQPQHF.

The chain combines TRBV6-5 with TRBJ2-7; 8 bases are a match to TRBD1. After removal of 7 bases from V and 3 bases from J, the junction contained 5 bases not matched to a gene. The CDR3 spans 13 residues. Germline CDR1 reads MNHEY; CDR2 reads SVGAGI. The CDR3 region has the DNA TGTGCCAGCACAGACGGGACAGGCTACGAGCAGTACTTC. Its protein is CASTDGTGYEQYF.